This TCR beta chain was sequenced during a study of shared clonotypes between healthy human individuals. The wider study: Per donor, CD8 memory used one plate, CD8 naive used two, CD4 memory used three and CD4 naive used three. The study, taken as a whole, reports: Around 4.7% was the fraction of naive CD4 clonotypes found shared across a handful of donors.

Germline CDR1 and CDR2: LNHDA and SQIVND (reference sequence). Trimming left V 5 bases short and J 10 bases short, with 14 bases between. The CDR3 runs to 12 residues. Comments on this clone: The target antigen is unknown.

Genomic DNA from each subset was divided evenly over several immunoSEQ plates. Assay used: immunoSEQ multiplex PCR; TCRdb lists only in-frame clones, some missing. Among approximately 640,000 clones listed, less than 95% were seen once. The receptor was isolated from a man younger than 35 in good health. Some clones in this sample may be carry-over from other donors' samples. V usage is TRBV19 and J usage is TRBJ1-1, with D tentatively TRBD1 (5 bases). Sequenced input: memory CD8+ T cells from PBMCs. The subset: CD45RO+ cells pooled with CCR7-negative TemRA cells. CDR3 in DNA: TGTGCCAGTAGTGATTGGCAGGGAGGAGCTTTCTTT. Protein product: CASSDWQGGAFF.